The text below deals with one TCR beta chain. V lost 2 bases and J lost 2, with 9 bases in between. The CDR3 extends over 14 amino acids. Germline CDR1 and CDR2: SGHAT and FQDESV (reference sequence). Libraries were prepared by immunoSEQ multiplex PCR; TCRdb keeps only in-frame clonotypes and omits some of them. The sample shows 100,000 to 150,000 clones, 70% to 90% of them seen only once. The data stem from a study of cytotoxic CD8 clonotypes in ibrutinib-treated CLL. For TCR beta libraries, roughly 1.9 micrograms of genomic DNA were obtained from cryopreserved PBMCs. The TCR sequence derives from a human donor with chronic lymphocytic leukemia. Sample: PBMCs, taken after 24 months of ibrutinib treatment. The chain joins TRBV11-1 to TRBJ1-1, with unresolved D. CDR3 in DNA: TGTGCCAGCAGCTTATCTACAGTTAACACTGAAGCTTTCTTT. It specifies CASSLSTVNTEAFF. The full variable domain, its missing parts supplied by reference TRBV11-1 and TRBJ1-1, is EAEVAQSPRYKITEKSQAVAFWCDPISGHATLYWYRQILGQGPELLVQFQDESVVDDSQLPKDRFSAERLKGVDSTLKIQPAELGDSAMYLCASSLSTVNTEAFFGQGTRLTVV.